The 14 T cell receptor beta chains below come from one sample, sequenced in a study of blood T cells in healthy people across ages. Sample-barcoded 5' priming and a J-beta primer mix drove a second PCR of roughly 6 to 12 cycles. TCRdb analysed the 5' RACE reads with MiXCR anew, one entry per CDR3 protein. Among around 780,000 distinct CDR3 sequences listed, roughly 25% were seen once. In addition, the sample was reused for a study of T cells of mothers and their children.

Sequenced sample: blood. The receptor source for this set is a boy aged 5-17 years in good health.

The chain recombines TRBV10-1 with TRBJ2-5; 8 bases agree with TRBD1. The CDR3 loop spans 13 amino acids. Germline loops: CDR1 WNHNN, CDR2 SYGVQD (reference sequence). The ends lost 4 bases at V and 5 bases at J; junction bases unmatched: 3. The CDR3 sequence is CASSGQGFETQYF. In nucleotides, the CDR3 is TGCGCCAGCAGTGGACAGGGGTTCGAGACCCAGTACTTC.

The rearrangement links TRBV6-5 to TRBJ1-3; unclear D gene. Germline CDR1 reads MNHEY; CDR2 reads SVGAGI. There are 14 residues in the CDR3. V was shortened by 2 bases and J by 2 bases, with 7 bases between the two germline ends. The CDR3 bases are TGTGCCAGCAGTTACATGGATGCTGGAAACACCATATATTTT. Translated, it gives CASSYMDAGNTIYF.

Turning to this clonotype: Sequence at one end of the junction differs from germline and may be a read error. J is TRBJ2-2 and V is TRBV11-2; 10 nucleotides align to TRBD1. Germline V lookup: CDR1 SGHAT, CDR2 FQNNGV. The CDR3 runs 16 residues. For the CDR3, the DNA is TGTGCCAGCAGCTTGACAGGGGGCGCGAACACCAGGGAGCTGTTTTTT. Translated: CASSLTGGANTRELFF. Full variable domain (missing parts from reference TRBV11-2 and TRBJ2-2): EAGVAQSPRYKIIEKRQSVAFWCNPISGHATLYWYQQILGQGPKLLIQFQNNGVVDDSQLPKDRFSAERLKGVDSTLKIQPAKLEDSAVYLCASSLTGGANTRELFFGEGSRLTVL.

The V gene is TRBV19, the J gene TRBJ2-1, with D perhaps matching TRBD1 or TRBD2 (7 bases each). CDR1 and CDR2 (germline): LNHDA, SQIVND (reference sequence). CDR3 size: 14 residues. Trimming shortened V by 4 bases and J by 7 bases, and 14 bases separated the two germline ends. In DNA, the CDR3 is TGTGCCAGTAGTAGGAGGGAGGGGGCGAATGAGCAGTTCTTC. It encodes CASSRREGANEQFF.

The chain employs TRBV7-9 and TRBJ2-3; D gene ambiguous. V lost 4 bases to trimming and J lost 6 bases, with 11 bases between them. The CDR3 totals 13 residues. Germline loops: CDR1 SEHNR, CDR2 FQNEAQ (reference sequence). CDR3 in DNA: TGTGCCAGCAGCTCCCCATTCAGCGATACGCAGTATTTT. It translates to CASSSPFSDTQYF.

The CDR3 region is CASRSGGLYGYTF. The CDR3 nucleotides are TGTGCCAGCAGATCCGGGGGGCTCTATGGCTACACCTTC. The rearrangement links TRBV28 to TRBJ1-2, with a weak D call TRBD1 (6 bases). The CDR3 totals 13 residues. Per germline, CDR1 MDHEN and CDR2 SYDVKM. V gave up 6 bases and J gave up 4 bases, with 12 bases separating them.

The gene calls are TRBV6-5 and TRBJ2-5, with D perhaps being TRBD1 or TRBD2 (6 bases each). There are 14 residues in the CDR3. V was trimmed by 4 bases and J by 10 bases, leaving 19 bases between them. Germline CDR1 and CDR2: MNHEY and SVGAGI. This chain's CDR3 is CASSSAGPGRGQYF. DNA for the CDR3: TGTGCCAGCAGTTCCGCGGGACCCGGCAGGGGCCAGTACTTC.

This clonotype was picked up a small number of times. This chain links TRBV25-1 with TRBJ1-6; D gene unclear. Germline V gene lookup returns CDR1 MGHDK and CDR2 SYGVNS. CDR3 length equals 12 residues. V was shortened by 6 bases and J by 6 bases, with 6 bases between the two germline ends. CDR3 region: CASRRGNSPLHF. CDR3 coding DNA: TGTGCCAGCAGAAGAGGTAATTCACCCCTCCACTTT.

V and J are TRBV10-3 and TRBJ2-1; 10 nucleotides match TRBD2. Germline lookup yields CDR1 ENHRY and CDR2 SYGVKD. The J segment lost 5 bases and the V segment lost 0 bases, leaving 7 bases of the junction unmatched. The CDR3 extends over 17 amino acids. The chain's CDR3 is CAISESITSGDHNEQFF. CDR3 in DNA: TGTGCCATCAGTGAGTCGATTACTAGCGGGGACCACAATGAGCAGTTCTTC.

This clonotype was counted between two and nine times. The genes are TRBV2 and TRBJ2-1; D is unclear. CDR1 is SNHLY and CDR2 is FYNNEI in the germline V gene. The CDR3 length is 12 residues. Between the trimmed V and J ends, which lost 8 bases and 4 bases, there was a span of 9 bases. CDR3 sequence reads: CASDFRYNEQFF. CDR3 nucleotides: TGTGCCAGCGATTTTAGATACAATGAGCAGTTCTTC.

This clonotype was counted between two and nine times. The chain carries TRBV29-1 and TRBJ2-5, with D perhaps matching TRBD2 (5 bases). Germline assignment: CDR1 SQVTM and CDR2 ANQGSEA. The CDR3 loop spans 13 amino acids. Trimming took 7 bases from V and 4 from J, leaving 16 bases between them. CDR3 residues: CSAPGSGSETQYF. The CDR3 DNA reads TGCAGCGCCCCGGGGTCCGGATCAGAGACCCAGTACTTC. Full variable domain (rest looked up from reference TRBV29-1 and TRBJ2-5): SAVISQKPSRDICQRGTSLTIQCQVDSQVTMMFWYRQQPGQSLTLIATANQGSEATYESGFVIDKFPISRPNLTFSTLTVSNMSPEDSSIYLCSAPGSGSETQYFGPGTRLLVL.

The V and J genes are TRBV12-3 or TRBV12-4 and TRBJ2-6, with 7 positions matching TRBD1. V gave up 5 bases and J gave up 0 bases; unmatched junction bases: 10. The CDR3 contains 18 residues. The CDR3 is CASSTGQVVSSGANVLTF. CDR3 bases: TGTGCCAGCAGTACCGGACAGGTTGTAAGCTCTGGGGCCAACGTCCTGACTTTC.

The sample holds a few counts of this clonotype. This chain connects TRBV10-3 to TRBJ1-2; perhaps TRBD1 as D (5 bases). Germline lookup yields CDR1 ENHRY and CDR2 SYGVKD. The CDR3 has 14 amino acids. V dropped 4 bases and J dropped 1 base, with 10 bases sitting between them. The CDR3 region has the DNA TGTGCCATCAGTGCTTCCGACAGTAACTATGGCTACACCTTC. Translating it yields CAISASDSNYGYTF.

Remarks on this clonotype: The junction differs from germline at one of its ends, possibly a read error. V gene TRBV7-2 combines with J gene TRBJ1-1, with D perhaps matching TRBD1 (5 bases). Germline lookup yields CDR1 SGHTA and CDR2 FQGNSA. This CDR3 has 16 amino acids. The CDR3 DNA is TGTGCCAGCAGCTTAGGAATGACAGCGGAGAACACTGAAGTTTTCTTT. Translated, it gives CASSLGMTAENTEVFF.